Below are 25 T cell receptor beta chains sequenced from a single sample in a study of blood T cell repertoires in COVID-19. TCRdb keeps only in-frame clones here, not all; method: immunoSEQ multiplex PCR. The data show 150,000 to 200,000 clones, with roughly 91% seen just once and roughly 4.5% held by the top ten. The sample comprised peripheral blood. These receptor sequences come from a woman in her forties or fifties with acute or convalescent COVID-19.

The chain links TRBV7-2 to TRBJ2-2, with D possibly being TRBD1 (6 bases). The CDR3 spans 14 residues. Germline CDR1 and CDR2: SGHTA and FQGNSA. The ends were cut back, 3 bases at V and 4 bases at J, with 9 bases in the middle. In DNA, the CDR3 is TGTGCCAGCAGCTTCCAGACAGGCACCGGGGAGCTGTTTTTT. This gives the protein CASSFQTGTGELFF.

Of note for this clone: Mismatch with germline at one junction end may stem from a read error. This chain uses TRBV7-7 with TRBJ2-5, with TRBD1 identical over 7 bases. Germline CDR1 SSHAT, CDR2 FNYEAQ (reference sequence). CDR3 length equals 16 residues. The CDR3 protein is CASSFGKGQGEETQYF. Here the CDR3 DNA reads TGTGCTAGCAGCTTTGGGAAGGGCCAGGGGGAAGAGACCCAGTACTTC.

The CDR3 loop reads CATSNGQGLGEKLFF. The DNA of the CDR3 is TGTGCCACCAGTAACGGACAGGGGTTAGGTGAAAAACTGTTTTTT. The chain recombines TRBV24-1 with TRBJ1-4, with 9 bases lining up with TRBD1. CDR3 length equals 15 residues. V lost 6 bases, J lost 7 bases, and 8 bases stayed unmatched. Per the germline V gene, CDR1 is KGHDR and CDR2 is SFDVKD.

This sequence joins TRBV3-1 (or the pseudogene TRBV3-2) and TRBJ2-5; TRBD2 matches 14 bases. The germline CDR1 and CDR2 sequences are LGHDT and YNNKEL (reference sequence). V trimming: 11 bases; J trimming: 5 bases; junction bases outside the gene matches: 10. The CDR3 has 15 residues. CDR3 in amino acids: CASGTSGSRWETQYF. The CDR3 DNA sequence: TGTGCCTCGGGGACTAGCGGGAGTAGGTGGGAGACCCAGTACTTC.

The chain combines TRBV5-1 with TRBJ1-3, with D possibly matching TRBD1 (5 bases). Trimming left V 0 bases short and J 3 bases short, with 13 bases between. The CDR3 spans 16 residues. Germline V CDR1 and CDR2: SGHRS, YFSETQ. CDR3 DNA: TGCGCCAGCAGCTTGGTGGGGCCAGGGTATGGAAACACCATATATTTT. Residues: CASSLVGPGYGNTIYF.

V usage is TRBV6-5 and J usage is TRBJ2-7; maybe TRBD2 (6 bases). CDR3 length: 14 amino acids. V was pared by 6 bases and J by 4 bases, with 16 bases between. CDR1 MNHEY and CDR2 SVGAGI come from the germline V gene. The CDR3 DNA follows: TGTGCCAGCAGCTGGGGGGAGGATCCGTACGAGCAGTACTTC. It yields the protein CASSWGEDPYEQYF.

The V call is TRBV7-2, the J call TRBJ2-1, with 8 bases identical to TRBD2. The V gene's germline CDR1 is SGHTA and CDR2 FQGNSA. V gave up 8 bases and J gave up 0 bases; unmatched junction bases: 3. The CDR3 extends over 14 amino acids. DNA of the CDR3: TGTGCCAGCGCCCGGGGGGGCTCCTACAATGAGCAGTTCTTC. Residues: CASARGGSYNEQFF.

V and J are TRBV5-4 and TRBJ1-2; 9 nucleotides line up with TRBD1. Germline V CDR1 and CDR2: SGHNT, YYREEE (reference sequence). Trimming took 10 bases from V and 8 from J; bases not matched to a gene: 12. The CDR3 has 13 amino acids. The CDR3, as DNA: TGTGCCGCGACACAGGGGGCGCGTTGGGGCTACACCTTC. Amino acids: CAATQGARWGYTF.

The chain carries TRBV5-5 and TRBJ2-6; TRBD1 matches at 9 bases. The CDR3 covers 18 residues. Germline CDR1 reads SGHKS; CDR2 reads YYEKEE (reference sequence). V trimming: 4 bases; J trimming: 2 bases; junction bases outside the gene matches: 10. The CDR3 protein is CASSPRPGTGTGANVLTF. CDR3 nucleotide sequence: TGTGCCAGCAGCCCACGTCCCGGGACAGGGACTGGGGCCAACGTCCTGACTTTC. The full variable domain, rest sourced from reference TRBV5-5 and TRBJ2-6, is DAGVTQSPTHLIKTRGQQVTLRCSPISGHKSVSWYQQVLGQGPQFIFQYYEKEERGRGNFPDRFSARQFPNYSSELNVNALLLGDSALYLCASSPRPGTGTGANVLTFGAGSRLTVL.

This chain uses TRBV19 with TRBJ1-6, with a possible D match to TRBD1 (5 bases). The CDR3 sequence is 13 residues long. V gave up 7 bases and J gave up 6 bases, with 10 bases separating them. Germline V gene sequence: CDR1 LNHDA, CDR2 SQIVND (reference sequence). The CDR3 protein is CASNGGGNSPLHF. DNA for the CDR3: TGTGCCAGTAACGGGGGAGGTAATTCACCCCTCCACTTT.

This chain connects TRBV6-4 to TRBJ2-1; TRBD2 matches at 9 bases. This CDR3 is 16 amino acids long. V shed 3 bases and J 7 bases; nucleotides not matched to a gene: 10. Per the germline V gene, CDR1 is MRHNA and CDR2 is SNTAGT. The CDR3 loop reads CASSDQRSGGLNEQFF. In DNA, the CDR3 is TGTGCCAGCAGTGATCAAAGAAGCGGGGGGTTGAATGAGCAGTTCTTC.

The genes are TRBV15 and TRBJ1-2; 10 nucleotides agree with TRBD1. The CDR3 has 17 residues. V lost 5 bases to trimming and J lost 5 bases; unmatched junction nucleotides: 14. CDR1 is LNHNV and CDR2 is YYDKDF in the germline V gene (reference sequence). As DNA, the CDR3 is TGTGCCACCAGCGCCCGACAGGGGGCCCGTCCGTCATATGGCTACACCTTC. It specifies CATSARQGARPSYGYTF.

This rearrangement joins TRBV9 to TRBJ2-2, with D unclear. Trimming stripped 0 bases from V and 2 bases from J, with 11 bases between. The CDR3 runs 16 residues. The germline V gene has CDR1 SGDLS and CDR2 YYNGEE. The CDR3: CASSVGGGPNTGELFF. Written as DNA, the CDR3 is TGTGCCAGCAGCGTAGGTGGCGGTCCCAACACCGGGGAGCTGTTTTTT.

The genes are TRBV28 and TRBJ1-2; 8 bases map to TRBD1. The CDR3 contains 14 residues. CDR1 is MDHEN and CDR2 is SYDVKM in the germline V gene. V lost 3 bases and J lost 4; bases outside the gene matches: 4. The CDR3 region has the DNA TGTGCCAGCAGTTTTTCAGGGGGCCTCTATGGCTACACCTTC. Residues: CASSFSGGLYGYTF.

The chain uses TRBV30 and TRBJ1-6, with D possibly being TRBD1 (5 bases). The ends were cut back, 0 bases at V and 9 bases at J, with 21 bases in the middle. Germline CDR1 reads GTSNPN; CDR2 reads SVGIG (reference sequence). There are 17 residues in the CDR3. CDR3 region: CAWSVGSAGRPSSPLHF. CDR3 in DNA: TGTGCCTGGAGTGTTGGATCCGCAGGGAGGCCCAGTTCACCCCTCCACTTT.

The rearrangement joins TRBV6-2 or TRBV6-3 to TRBJ1-6; D is ambiguous. Germline values: CDR1 MNHEY, CDR2 SVGEGT. Trimming stripped 1 base from V and 8 bases from J, with 15 bases between. CDR3 length: 16 amino acids. The CDR3 loop is CASSYFHGGMDSPLHF. The CDR3 nucleotides are TGTGCCAGCAGTTACTTCCATGGAGGTATGGATTCACCCCTCCACTTT.

V and J are TRBV12-3 or TRBV12-4 and TRBJ2-7, with a weak D call TRBD2 (5 bases). V lost 2 bases to trimming and J lost 4 bases, with 9 bases between them. This CDR3 has 13 residues. CDR3 nucleotide sequence: TGTGCCAGCAGTTTACGGGGTTTGTACGAGCAGTACTTC. This codes for CASSLRGLYEQYF.

The J gene is TRBJ2-5, the V gene TRBV27; D call uncertain. The CDR3 contains 15 residues. Germline CDR1 reads MNHEY; CDR2 reads SMNVEV (reference sequence). V was trimmed by 4 bases and J by 1 base, leaving 13 bases between them. CDR3 protein: CASSSARSFQETQYF. The CDR3 coding sequence is TGTGCCAGCAGTTCGGCTAGGAGTTTCCAAGAGACCCAGTACTTC.

CDR3 residues: CASSFGQAGLEKLFF. The CDR3 coding sequence is TGTGCCAGCAGTTTTGGACAGGCAGGTTTGGAAAAACTGTTTTTT. The V call is TRBV28, the J call TRBJ1-4, with TRBD1 matching over 7 bases. Trimming cost V 3 bases and J 8 bases; bases outside gene matches: 9. Per germline, CDR1 MDHEN and CDR2 SYDVKM. The CDR3 contains 15 residues.

The chain carries TRBV29-1 and TRBJ2-6, with a tentative D call TRBD1 (7 bases). CDR1 SQVTM and CDR2 ANQGSEA come from the germline V gene. V gave up 5 bases and J gave up 0 bases, with 17 bases separating them. The CDR3 loop spans 17 amino acids. The CDR3: CSVTGAGTPSGANVLTF. As DNA, the CDR3 is TGCAGCGTTACAGGGGCGGGAACCCCCTCTGGGGCCAACGTCCTGACTTTC.

Turning to this clone: Other DNA sequences of this sample code for an identical CDR3. The chain employs TRBV7-3 and TRBJ1-1; 9 nucleotides line up with TRBD1. Germline CDR1 and CDR2: SGHTA and FQGTGA. V dropped 5 bases and J dropped 4; count of bases not matched to a gene: 5. There are 14 residues in the CDR3. In DNA, the CDR3 is TGTGCCAGCAGCCCTGGGACAGGGAGCACTGAAGCTTTCTTT. This gives the protein CASSPGTGSTEAFF.

There are a few counts of this clone. The chain carries TRBV15 and TRBJ2-5; D perhaps matches TRBD1 (6 bases). CDR3 length equals 15 residues. V lost 5 bases to trimming and J lost 5 bases, with 18 bases between them. From germline, CDR1 is LNHNV and CDR2 YYDKDF (reference sequence). Here the CDR3 reads CATSPVRWGLETQYF. The CDR3 DNA reads TGTGCCACCAGCCCGGTCCGGTGGGGGCTCGAGACCCAGTACTTC. The full variable domain, its missing parts supplied by reference TRBV15 and TRBJ2-5, is DAMVIQNPRYQVTQFGKPVTLSCSQTLNHNVMYWYQQKSSQAPKLLFHYYDKDFNNEADTPDNFQSRRPNTSFCFLDIRSPGLGDTAMYLCATSPVRWGLETQYFGPGTRLLVL.

This clone showed up just once. This chain uses TRBV14 with TRBJ1-2; TRBD1 is a possible D gene (6 bases). With 2 bases removed from V and 8 bases from J, the gap between germline ends came to 12 bases. The CDR3 totals 13 residues. In germline, CDR1 is SGHDN, CDR2 FVKESK. The CDR3 region is CASSQTGFRGYTF. The CDR3 region has the DNA TGTGCCAGCAGCCAAACAGGGTTTAGGGGCTACACCTTC.

This chain connects TRBV28 to TRBJ1-4, with a possible D match to TRBD1 (6 bases). Between the trimmed V and J ends, which lost 3 bases and 3 bases, there was a span of 8 bases. The CDR3 totals 14 residues. In germline, CDR1 is MDHEN, CDR2 SYDVKM. For the CDR3, the DNA is TGTGCCAGCAGTTTGCAGGGGCCTAATGAAAAACTGTTTTTT. It is translated as CASSLQGPNEKLFF.

V is TRBV7-3 and J is TRBJ2-2; 11 bases fit TRBD2. CDR1 is SGHTA and CDR2 is FQGTGA in the germline V gene. This CDR3 region has 17 residues. The ends lost 6 bases at V and 2 bases at J; junction bases unmatched: 8. The CDR3 here is CASSRDSGRGNTGELFF. For the CDR3, the DNA is TGTGCCAGCAGTCGCGATAGCGGGAGGGGAAACACCGGGGAGCTGTTTTTT.